This T cell receptor (beta chain) was identified in a study of monozygotic twins with inflammatory bowel disease. Overall study findings and caveats: Evidence did not back any single strong signal or clonotype linked to IBD. Individual T cell subtypes were not distinguishable.

Per the germline V gene, CDR1 is SGHVS and CDR2 is FQNEAQ. This CDR3 has 14 residues. With respect to this clonotype: No antigen is known for it.

There were eight separate reactions per sample in which cDNA was made. From its re-call of the 5' RACE reads, TCRdb lists each CDR3 protein once, without DNA. The listing contains approximately 400,000 distinct CDR3 sequences. This clonotype was sampled from a human donor with ulcerative colitis or Crohn's disease, or a healthy co-twin of an affected twin (not recorded which). The sample consisted of blood. The chain has TRBV7-8 and TRBJ2-2; absent DNA, TCRdb's TRBD1 call cannot be checked. Here the CDR3 reads CASRSDRDTGELFF.